Listed here are 31 T cell receptor beta chains from one sample, sequenced in a study of T-cell reconstitution after alpha-beta-depleted transplantation in children (dated by TCRdb to about 2016). Library prep was done by PCR. The listed sequencing device is Illumina HiSeq 2500. To normalize quantification of the TCRbeta repertoire, the TCR libraries were built with molecular barcoding that relied on unique molecular identifiers. In-frame beta chains were kept once TCRdb had trimmed the public reads at Q25 with fastp and called clones with MiXCR. Each CDR3 protein gets just one entry, which takes the most common genes and DNA from the rows behind it. In this sample the table shows hundreds of thousands of distinct CDR3 sequences, approximately 12% of which occur a single time. The ten most abundant clones make up 2% to 3% of the sample. Sequenced here: PBMCs from the stem cell graft donor, sampled from the stem cell graft. These receptor sequences come from a human donor who donated a stem cell graft to a child with acute lymphoblastic leukemia.

This clonotype was seen at least ten times. The genes are TRBV12-3 or TRBV12-4 and TRBJ2-1; perhaps TRBD2 as D (5 bases). CDR3 length equals 12 residues. V lost 11 bases and J 3 bases, leaving 11 bases between the germline ends. The CDR3 DNA reads as TGTGCCGTAGCGAGAATCTACAATGAGCAGTTCTTC. The encoded protein is CAVARIYNEQFF.

V gene TRBV7-2 combines with J gene TRBJ2-7, with a tentative D call TRBD2 (6 bases). The CDR3 is made up of 16 amino acids. V lost 5 bases and J 3 bases, leaving 20 bases between the germline ends. Germline V gene data show CDR1 as SGHTA and CDR2 as FQGNSA. The CDR3 nucleotides are TGTGCCAGCAGCCCTGGAACGGATCGGAGGGACTACGAGCAGTACTTC. Encoded protein: CASSPGTDRRDYEQYF.

At least ten counts were recorded for this clonotype. The chain couples TRBV28 to TRBJ2-2; the match to TRBD1 covers 8 bases. Trimming removed 2 bases from V and 4 bases from J; junction bases left unmatched: 6. Germline loops: CDR1 MDHEN, CDR2 SYDVKM. This CDR3 comprises 16 residues. In DNA, the CDR3 is TGTGCCAGCAGTTTACGCAGGGGGCGCGGCACCGGGGAGCTGTTTTTT. It specifies CASSLRRGRGTGELFF.

This clonotype came up many times. V and J are TRBV5-1 and TRBJ1-2; 7 nucleotides line up with TRBD1. Germline V gene lookup returns CDR1 SGHRS and CDR2 YFSETQ. This CDR3 contains 14 residues. Trimming removed 4 bases from V and 6 bases from J; junction bases left unmatched: 9. Here the CDR3 reads CASSRGPGWDGYTF. CDR3 coding DNA: TGCGCCAGCAGCAGGGGGCCGGGGTGGGATGGCTACACCTTC.

Ten or more counts support this clonotype. V usage is TRBV5-1 and J usage is TRBJ2-4; D might be TRBD1 or TRBD2, each matching 5 bases. Trimming took 2 bases from V and 6 from J, leaving 18 bases between them. Germline V CDR1 and CDR2: SGHRS, YFSETQ. This CDR3 contains 16 residues. DNA for the CDR3: TGCGCCAGCAGCTTTGCTTCGCCGTTTGGGGGAAACATTCAGTACTTC. This codes for CASSFASPFGGNIQYF. The whole variable domain, filled in from reference TRBV5-1 and TRBJ2-4, reads KAGVTQTPRYLIKTRGQQVTLSCSPISGHRSVSWYQQTPGQGLQFLFEYFSETQRNKGNFPGRFSGRQFSNSRSEMNVSTLELGDSALYLCASSFASPFGGNIQYFGAGTRLSVL.

There are many counts of this clonotype. The chain employs TRBV10-3 and TRBJ1-5; D is possibly TRBD1 (5 bases). The ends were cut back, 10 bases at V and 3 bases at J, with 13 bases in the middle. CDR1 and CDR2 from the germline V gene are ENHRY and SYGVKD. The CDR3 runs 13 residues. The CDR3 DNA follows: TGTGCCAGCAGGGTTTCCGTCAATCAGCCCCAGCATTTT. Residues: CASRVSVNQPQHF.

This clonotype was detected ten times or more. This sequence joins TRBV12-3 or TRBV12-4 and TRBJ1-2; D remains unclear. V lost 5 bases and J 3 bases, leaving 10 bases between the germline ends. This CDR3 spans 13 amino acids. CDR3 in DNA: TGTGCCAGCAGTCTCCCGAACTACTATGGCTACACCTTC. Protein: CASSLPNYYGYTF.

In this sample, this clonotype turned up many times. The J gene is TRBJ2-6, the V gene TRBV4-3; 7 bases are a match to TRBD1. The junction had 9 bases not matched to a gene; V was cut back by 6 bases and J by 1 base. Looked up from germline, CDR1 is LGHNA and CDR2 is YSLEER. This CDR3 contains 17 residues. The CDR3 coding sequence is TGCGCCAGCAGTCTACAAGAGACAGGGTCTGGGGCCAACGTCCTGACTTTC. Translating it yields CASSLQETGSGANVLTF.

Many counts were recorded for this clonotype. The chain recombines TRBV10-3 with TRBJ2-2; 8 bases agree with TRBD1. CDR3 length: 18 amino acids. Germline lookup yields CDR1 ENHRY and CDR2 SYGVKD. The V and J ends lost 5 bases and 3 bases, in that order; junction bases with no gene match: 14. The CDR3 DNA follows: TGTGCCATCAGTCCGGTGGCAGGGGGCGCGGAGGACACCGGGGAGCTGTTTTTT. It specifies CAISPVAGGAEDTGELFF.

At least ten counts were recorded for this clonotype. This rearrangement joins TRBV20-1 to TRBJ2-3, with 12 bases that match TRBD2. Germline V lookup: CDR1 DFQATT, CDR2 SNEGSKA (reference sequence). The CDR3 covers 15 residues. The trim removed 5 bases at V and 2 bases at J, leaving 5 bases unmatched. Written as DNA, the CDR3 is TGCAGTGCTGGAGGACTAGCGGGGACCACAGATACGCAGTATTTT. Translating gives CSAGGLAGTTDTQYF.

This clonotype was observed many times. The chain couples TRBV5-1 to TRBJ2-7; a weak D match, TRBD2 (5 bases). Germline values: CDR1 SGHRS, CDR2 YFSETQ. The length of the CDR3 is 14 residues. V lost 4 bases and J 4 bases, leaving 15 bases between the germline ends. CDR3 DNA: TGCGCCAGCAGCCCCGGCTCGGGGAGTTACGAGCAGTACTTC. Its translation: CASSPGSGSYEQYF.

About this clonotype: A read error is possible here, since a much larger clone lies one base away. This chain connects TRBV9 to TRBJ2-3; no firm D call. The CDR3 covers 14 residues. The V gene's germline CDR1 is SGDLS and CDR2 YYNGEE. CDR3: CASRVVVGGDTQYF. CDR3 DNA: TGTGCCAGCAGAGTAGTTGTCGGTGGAGATACGCAGTATTTT.

This clonotype was detected ten times or more. This sequence joins TRBV29-1 and TRBJ2-7; TRBD2 is a possible D gene (6 bases). V was pared by 7 bases and J by 6 bases, with 16 bases between. The length of the CDR3 is 12 residues. Germline V gene sequence: CDR1 SQVTM, CDR2 ANQGSEA. CDR3 sequence: CSADGGESEQYF. As DNA, the CDR3 is TGCAGCGCTGATGGCGGGGAATCCGAGCAGTACTTC.

This clonotype was seen many times. The CDR3 DNA reads as TGTGCCAGCAGCTTAGCGGGGTTTGGGAACACTGAAGCTTTCTTT. It specifies CASSLAGFGNTEAFF. The chain recombines TRBV7-2 with TRBJ1-1; D remains unclear. V gave up 0 bases and J gave up 1 base, with 9 bases separating them. Germline-derived CDR1 and CDR2 are SGHTA and FQGNSA. This CDR3 is 15 amino acids long.

This clonotype showed up just a few times. The chain recombines TRBV12-3 or TRBV12-4 with TRBJ1-4, with 7 bases aligning to TRBD1. The V and J ends lost 6 bases and 3 bases, in that order; junction bases with no gene match: 7. This CDR3 contains 15 residues. The CDR3 loop is CASRSRDSSNEKLFF. The CDR3 bases are TGTGCCAGCAGATCTCGGGACAGTTCTAATGAAAAACTGTTTTTT.

There are many counts of this clonotype. The chain joins TRBV30 to TRBJ1-2; D is undetermined. Between the trimmed V and J ends, which lost 0 bases and 6 bases, there was a span of 23 bases. CDR3 size: 17 residues. Per germline, CDR1 GTSNPN and CDR2 SVGIG (reference sequence). The CDR3 protein is CAWSVRELRRAGHGYTF. The CDR3 DNA is TGTGCCTGGAGTGTACGGGAGTTGAGGAGGGCAGGTCATGGCTACACCTTC.

The table lists this clonotype with many counts. The chain carries TRBV7-9 and TRBJ2-1; D not certain. This CDR3 has 15 amino acids. Germline lookup yields CDR1 SEHNR and CDR2 FQNEAQ (reference sequence). The V end was cut by 5 bases, the J end by 12 bases, with 23 bases between. The CDR3 reads CASSGRSSGGPGQFF. In DNA, the CDR3 is TGTGCCAGCAGCGGTAGATCGTCCGGTGGACCAGGGCAGTTCTTC. The whole variable domain, filled in from reference TRBV7-9 and TRBJ2-1, reads DTGVSQNPRHKITKRGQNVTFRCDPISEHNRLYWYRQTLGQGPEFLTYFQNEAQLEKSRLLSDRFSAERPKGSFSTLEIQRTEQGDSAMYLCASSGRSSGGPGQFFGPGTRLTVL.

The genes are TRBV11-2 and TRBJ2-7; 12 nucleotides agree with TRBD2. The CDR3 extends over 14 amino acids. V dropped 6 bases and J dropped 5; count of bases not matched to a gene: 5. Germline CDR1 is SGHAT and CDR2 is FQNNGV. DNA for the CDR3: TGTGCCAGCAGACCGGGACTAGCGGGCCACGAGCAGTACTTC. Amino acids: CASRPGLAGHEQYF.

This clonotype was counted at least ten times. The rearrangement joins TRBV5-1 to TRBJ2-5; D is uncertain. Germline values: CDR1 SGHRS, CDR2 YFSETQ. Trimming took off 0 bases at V and 1 base at J, with 13 bases between the two ends. This CDR3 is built from 16 residues. The CDR3 coding sequence is TGCGCCAGCAGCTTGGGATACACATTGGGCCAAGAGACCCAGTACTTC. Encoded protein: CASSLGYTLGQETQYF.

This clonotype was detected many times. The chain links TRBV27 to TRBJ2-5; D is uncertain. Looked up from germline, CDR1 is MNHEY and CDR2 is SMNVEV (reference sequence). The CDR3 length is 13 residues. The germline V and J ends were trimmed by 6 bases and 7 bases, with 15 bases remaining between them. CDR3 in DNA: TGTGCCAGCAGCCGAGTGAAGGATTCGACCCAGTACTTC. This gives the protein CASSRVKDSTQYF.

This clonotype was seen ten or more times. The J gene is TRBJ2-1, the V gene TRBV7-9; D is unclear. Trimming removed 7 bases from V and 8 bases from J, with 21 bases in between. From germline, CDR1 is SEHNR and CDR2 FQNEAQ (reference sequence). The CDR3 sequence is 15 residues long. The CDR3, as DNA: TGTGCCAGCAAACCTGACCCCCGGGTCCCCCATGAGCAGTTCTTC. Its protein product is CASKPDPRVPHEQFF.

This clonotype has a count of ten or more. V is TRBV27 and J is TRBJ2-1; TRBD2 matches 8 bases. This CDR3 has 16 residues. V shed 0 bases, J shed 6 bases, and the junction held 7 bases outside the gene matches. The germline CDR1 and CDR2 sequences are MNHEY and SMNVEV (reference sequence). The CDR3 region is CASSLSGLEMFNEQFF. In nucleotides, the CDR3 is TGTGCCAGCAGTTTATCGGGACTAGAAATGTTCAATGAGCAGTTCTTC.

In this sample, this clonotype turned up many times. V is TRBV10-3 and J is TRBJ1-2; maybe TRBD1 (5 bases). Trimming removed 2 bases at V and 5 bases at J, with 6 bases between. The CDR3 has 12 residues. Germline V gene sequence: CDR1 ENHRY, CDR2 SYGVKD. CDR3: CAISEGAYGYTF. In DNA, the CDR3 is TGTGCCATCAGTGAGGGGGCATATGGCTACACCTTC.

This clonotype was recorded at least ten times. The chain uses TRBV20-1 and TRBJ2-3; 8 bases line up with TRBD2. This CDR3 has 15 amino acids. CDR1 is DFQATT and CDR2 is SNEGSKA in the germline V gene (reference sequence). The V gene end was trimmed by 6 bases and the J gene end by 5 bases; junction bases not matched to a gene: 13. The CDR3 is CSAQGVAGSRDTQYF. CDR3 nucleotide sequence: TGCAGTGCCCAGGGAGTAGCGGGATCCCGAGATACGCAGTATTTT.

The table lists this clonotype with many counts. A junction end diverges from the germline sequence, so it may reflect a read error. The chain combines TRBV20-1 with TRBJ1-3, with D unresolved. The CDR3 sequence is 13 residues long. In germline, CDR1 is DFQATT, CDR2 SNEGSKA (reference sequence). The CDR3 nucleotides are TGCAGTGTTAGACACCTCTCTGGAAACACCATATATTTT. Its translation is CSVRHLSGNTIYF.

This clonotype has ten or more counts. The CDR3 DNA is TGTGCCACCAGTGATCGAACCGTGTATGGCTACACCTTC. Protein sequence: CATSDRTVYGYTF. V is TRBV24-1 and J is TRBJ1-2; no clear D. The CDR3 consists of 13 residues. Germline CDR1 is KGHDR and CDR2 is SFDVKD. V was shortened by 3 bases and J by 5 bases, with 9 bases between the two germline ends.

On this clonotype itself: A much larger clone differs by one base, so this may be a read error. The rearrangement uses TRBV7-9 and TRBJ1-2; tentative D call: TRBD1 (6 bases). Germline V gene lookup returns CDR1 SEHNR and CDR2 FQNEAQ (reference sequence). V lost 5 bases and J 5 bases, leaving 15 bases between the germline ends. The CDR3 sequence is 14 residues long. The CDR3 DNA sequence: TGTGCCAGCAGCCCCCCGAGACAGGAATATGGCTACACCTTC. It codes for CASSPPRQEYGYTF.

In its sample, this clonotype was seen many times. This rearrangement joins TRBV7-9 to TRBJ2-3; D may match TRBD1 or TRBD2 (5 bases each). The CDR3 contains 14 residues. V lost 6 bases, J lost 2 bases, and 12 bases lay in between. Germline loops: CDR1 SEHNR, CDR2 FQNEAQ (reference sequence). The chain's CDR3 is CASRRGENTDTQYF. The DNA for the CDR3 is TGTGCCAGCAGACGAGGGGAGAACACAGATACGCAGTATTTT.

This clonotype was recorded a few times. The rearrangement uses TRBV2 and TRBJ1-6; D gene uncertain. This CDR3 is built from 14 residues. Germline CDR1 reads SNHLY; CDR2 reads FYNNEI. Trimming took 6 bases from V and 7 from J, leaving 13 bases between them. The CDR3: CASSAGLKNSPLHF. In DNA, the CDR3 is TGTGCCAGCAGCGCAGGACTGAAAAATTCACCCCTCCACTTT.

In its sample, this clonotype was seen a few times. The chain joins TRBV5-1 to TRBJ2-7, with TRBD2 identical over 7 bases. Germline V gene data show CDR1 as SGHRS and CDR2 as YFSETQ. V was clipped by 2 bases and J by 0 bases; unmatched bases: 2. This CDR3 has 14 residues. The CDR3 reads CASSLRTSSYEQYF. The DNA for the CDR3 is TGCGCCAGCAGCTTACGGACTAGCTCCTACGAGCAGTACTTC.

The CDR3 DNA reads as TGCGCCAGCAGCCAAGAAGAGCGGGAGGGCCGGAATGAGCAGTTCTTC. Protein: CASSQEEREGRNEQFF. The chain couples TRBV4-3 to TRBJ2-1, with 10 nucleotides matching TRBD2. The germline V gene encodes CDR1 LGHNA and CDR2 YSLEER. The V segment lost 0 bases and the J segment 7 bases; nucleotides outside the gene matches: 6. CDR3 length: 16 residues.